This entry lists 26 T cell receptor beta chains sequenced from one sample in a study of OX40 agonist ivuxolimab in advanced cancers. Library generation was performed with the immunoSEQ multiplex PCR assay. The clones in this table, taken by TCRdb from immuneACCESS, are in-frame only. Not every clone is retained; where verified, under half of the shortfall comes from an unresolved V gene, and the cause of the rest is unknown. In all, the sample holds approximately 30,000 clones, and approximately 86% of those were seen once. Over 25% of the sample belongs to the ten largest clones. The sample consisted of CD4+ or CD8+ T cells sorted from blood, taken in a trial of the OX40 agonist ivuxolimab. The receptors shown here come from an adult with an advanced solid tumor such as melanoma, head and neck, liver or kidney cancer.

This chain joins TRBV10-3 and TRBJ2-5, with D unresolved. The CDR3 spans 17 residues. Looked up from germline, CDR1 is ENHRY and CDR2 is SYGVKD. Deletions cut 0 bases from V and 1 base from J, with 15 bases between. CDR3 sequence (DNA): TGTGCCATCAGTGAGTCGGCAGGTTCGTCAGCCCAAGAGACCCAGTACTTC. Its translation is CAISESAGSSAQETQYF.

The V and J genes are TRBV6-5 and TRBJ2-7; D not resolved. Germline values: CDR1 MNHEY, CDR2 SVGAGI. The V and J ends lost 4 bases and 5 bases respectively, with 3 bases between them. The length of the CDR3 is 10 residues. In DNA form, the CDR3 reads TGTGCCAGCAGTTCTCACGAGCAGTACTTC. As protein: CASSSHEQYF.

The chain has TRBV28 and TRBJ2-6; D ambiguous. The V end was cut by 10 bases, the J end by 0 bases, with 4 bases between. The germline CDR1 and CDR2 sequences are MDHEN and SYDVKM. The CDR3 totals 12 residues. The CDR3, as DNA: TGTGCCACTAGCTCTGGGGCCAACGTCCTGACTTTC. Translated, it gives CATSSGANVLTF.

J is TRBJ2-7 and V is TRBV30; weak D call: TRBD2 (6 bases). There are 13 residues in the CDR3. V lost 0 bases to trimming and J lost 6 bases, with 12 bases between them. CDR1 and CDR2 from the germline V gene are GTSNPN and SVGIG (reference sequence). CDR3 loop: CAWSVVGGTEQYF. The CDR3 DNA reads as TGTGCCTGGAGTGTAGTAGGCGGGACCGAGCAGTACTTC.

The chain links TRBV7-8 to TRBJ2-2; no clear D. Germline values: CDR1 SGHVS, CDR2 FQNEAQ. The CDR3 length is 13 residues. Trimming shortened V by 1 base and J by 4 bases, and 4 bases separated the two germline ends. The CDR3 loop is CASSLGATGELFF. The CDR3 DNA is TGTGCCAGCAGCTTAGGAGCCACCGGGGAGCTGTTTTTT.

This clone was picked up one time. For the CDR3, the DNA is TGTGCCAGCAGCCTTGTAGGGGCAACTAATGAAAAACTGTTTTTT. It is translated as CASSLVGATNEKLFF. The V and J genes are TRBV6-5 and TRBJ1-4; D may be TRBD1 (5 bases). The CDR3 sequence is 15 residues long. V was trimmed by 6 bases and J by 0 bases, leaving 11 bases between them. Germline values: CDR1 MNHEY, CDR2 SVGAGI.

J is TRBJ1-5 and V is TRBV7-9; TRBD1 is a possible D gene (5 bases). V gave up 4 bases and J gave up 6 bases, with 10 bases separating them. The CDR3 totals 13 residues. Per the germline V gene, CDR1 is SEHNR and CDR2 is FQNEAQ (reference sequence). CDR3 DNA sequence: TGTGCCAGCAGCTCAAGCGGGGCTCAGCCCCAGCATTTT. Encoded protein: CASSSSGAQPQHF.

The chain couples TRBV23-1 to TRBJ1-1; D uncertain. TRBV23-1 is an ORF; its function is uncertain. The CDR3 has 12 amino acids. V was clipped by 4 bases and J by 4 bases, with 7 bases between them. The CDR3 DNA sequence: TGCGCCAGCAGTCCTGGGAGCACTGAAGCTTTCTTT. Translation: CASSPGSTEAFF.

This rearrangement joins TRBV6-1 to TRBJ1-5; 7 positions match TRBD1. V was clipped by 2 bases and J by 4 bases; unmatched bases: 5. CDR3 length: 15 residues. Germline lookup yields CDR1 MNHNS and CDR2 SASEGT. CDR3 in amino acids: CASSELGQENQPQHF. In nucleotides, the CDR3 is TGTGCCAGCAGTGAACTCGGACAGGAGAATCAGCCCCAGCATTTT.

The sample holds a few counts of this clone. The rearrangement joins TRBV7-2 to TRBJ1-3; D gene uncertain. V was pared by 1 base and J by 1 base, with 17 bases between. Germline CDR1 reads SGHTA; CDR2 reads FQGNSA. The CDR3 is made up of 18 amino acids. CDR3 region: CASSLVLGSTPSGNTIYF. The CDR3 bases are TGTGCCAGCAGCTTAGTGTTGGGCAGCACGCCTTCTGGAAACACCATATATTTT.

Only one count was recorded for this clone. J is TRBJ2-5 and V is TRBV13; D uncertain. This CDR3 region has 14 residues. Germline V CDR1 and CDR2: PRHDT, FYEKMQ (reference sequence). Trimming shortened V by 5 bases and J by 4 bases, and 14 bases separated the two germline ends. CDR3 bases: TGTGCCAGCAGCGCTGTTCGAAGCCCAGAGACCCAGTACTTC. Translation gives CASSAVRSPETQYF.

The chain links TRBV7-9 to TRBJ2-7, with TRBD1 matching 8 bases. V lost 5 bases and J lost 2; bases outside the gene matches: 11. Germline V gene sequence: CDR1 SEHNR, CDR2 FQNEAQ (reference sequence). There are 16 residues in the CDR3. CDR3: CASSTNRDRRPYEQYF. The CDR3 coding sequence is TGTGCCAGCAGCACAAACCGGGACAGGAGACCCTACGAGCAGTACTTC.

V usage is TRBV6-1 and J usage is TRBJ1-3, with unresolved D. From germline, CDR1 is MNHNS and CDR2 SASEGT. CDR3 size: 15 residues. V lost 8 bases, J lost 0 bases, and 14 bases lay in between. In nucleotides, the CDR3 is TGTGCCAGCGTAGATCCCGTTCGCTCTGGAAACACCATATATTTT. Its translation is CASVDPVRSGNTIYF.

The chain combines TRBV4-1 with TRBJ1-2; 9 positions agree with TRBD1. V gave up 6 bases and J gave up 8 bases; unmatched junction bases: 13. Looked up from germline, CDR1 is MGHRA and CDR2 is YSYEKL. The CDR3 runs 15 residues. CDR3 sequence reads: CASRTTGDRARGYTF. The CDR3 DNA reads as TGCGCCAGCAGGACAACGGGGGACAGGGCGCGGGGCTACACCTTC.

This rearrangement joins TRBV7-9 to TRBJ1-1; D gene unclear. CDR1 and CDR2 (germline): SEHNR, FQNEAQ (reference sequence). There are 11 residues in the CDR3. The V end lost 3 bases, the J end lost 11 bases, and 10 bases lay between the germline ends. The CDR3 reads CASSLSQEAFF. The CDR3 nucleotides are TGTGCCAGCAGCTTGTCTCAAGAGGCTTTCTTT. Together with reference TRBV7-9 and TRBJ1-1, the CDR3 gives the full variable domain: DTGVSQNPRHKITKRGQNVTFRCDPISEHNRLYWYRQTLGQGPEFLTYFQNEAQLEKSRLLSDRFSAERPKGSFSTLEIQRTEQGDSAMYLCASSLSQEAFFGQGTRLTVV.

The chain has TRBV27 and TRBJ1-5, with D unclear. The germline V gene has CDR1 MNHEY and CDR2 SMNVEV (reference sequence). The CDR3 is made up of 15 amino acids. The V gene lost 5 bases and the J gene lost 0 bases, with 11 bases spanning the gap. DNA for the CDR3: TGTGCCAGCAGTCCAGCCACTTATAGCAATCAGCCCCAGCATTTT. Protein product: CASSPATYSNQPQHF.

The CDR3 spells CASSWGFETGERTGELFF. CDR3 DNA: TGTGCCAGCAGCTGGGGTTTCGAGACAGGGGAGCGCACCGGGGAGCTGTTTTTT. The chain recombines TRBV5-6 with TRBJ2-2; 8 nucleotides match TRBD1. Trimming removed 3 bases from V and 4 bases from J; junction bases left unmatched: 14. Germline CDR1 is SGHDT and CDR2 is YYEEEE. This CDR3 has 18 residues.

The chain links TRBV27 to TRBJ1-2; perhaps TRBD1 as D (6 bases). This CDR3 is 16 amino acids long. V lost 3 bases and J 1 base, leaving 15 bases between the germline ends. Germline V gene lookup returns CDR1 MNHEY and CDR2 SMNVEV (reference sequence). The CDR3 is CASSFRTAAFNYGYTF. Here the CDR3 DNA reads TGTGCCAGCAGTTTCAGGACAGCCGCCTTTAACTATGGCTACACCTTC.

This chain connects TRBV6-5 to TRBJ2-3; tentatively, D is TRBD2 (6 bases). Germline assignment: CDR1 MNHEY and CDR2 SVGAGI. The CDR3 is 16 residues long. V lost 3 bases to trimming and J lost 0 bases, with 13 bases between them. The CDR3 sequence: CASSYSGGMSTDTQYF. For the CDR3, the DNA is TGTGCCAGCAGTTATTCCGGCGGGATGAGCACAGATACGCAGTATTTT.

The chain has TRBV27 and TRBJ2-1, with TRBD1 matching 8 bases. Trimming cost V 2 bases and J 4 bases; bases outside gene matches: 1. The CDR3 sequence is 14 residues long. Germline loops: CDR1 MNHEY, CDR2 SMNVEV (reference sequence). The DNA for the CDR3 is TGTGCCAGCAGTTTACAGGGGGCATACAATGAGCAGTTCTTC. Protein sequence: CASSLQGAYNEQFF.

The rearrangement uses TRBV9 and TRBJ1-2; D perhaps matches TRBD1 (6 bases). CDR1 and CDR2 (germline): SGDLS, YYNGEE. The CDR3 is 14 residues long. Trimming shortened V by 4 bases and J by 6 bases, and 16 bases separated the two germline ends. Here the CDR3 reads CASSNYTGRNGYTF. CDR3 coding DNA: TGTGCCAGCAGCAACTATACAGGGAGGAATGGCTACACCTTC.

This chain joins TRBV6-5 and TRBJ2-1; D is perhaps TRBD1 (6 bases). V was clipped by 8 bases and J by 5 bases, with 16 bases between them. CDR1 MNHEY and CDR2 SVGAGI come from the germline V gene. This CDR3 region has 14 residues. CDR3 DNA: TGTGCCAGCGCCCCGGGACACGGGAACAATGAGCAGTTCTTC. Its translation is CASAPGHGNNEQFF.

The V call is TRBV27, the J call TRBJ1-5, with a possible D match to TRBD1 (6 bases). Trimming stripped 5 bases from V and 6 bases from J, with 11 bases between. The CDR3 has 13 residues. From germline, CDR1 is MNHEY and CDR2 SMNVEV (reference sequence). The CDR3 coding sequence is TGTGCCAGCAGTCCATTACAGGGTCAGCCCCAGCATTTT. It is translated as CASSPLQGQPQHF.

This chain uses TRBV9 with TRBJ1-1; 9 nucleotides match TRBD1. J gave up 4 bases and V 0 bases, and 13 bases lay outside the gene matches. Germline CDR1 SGDLS, CDR2 YYNGEE. The CDR3 is made up of 18 amino acids. DNA for the CDR3: TGTGCCAGCAGCGTAGGAATTGAAACAGGGGGCTTGGGCACTGAAGCTTTCTTT. This sequence encodes CASSVGIETGGLGTEAFF.

The chain links TRBV27 to TRBJ2-7; the match to TRBD1 covers 8 bases. The CDR3 has 15 amino acids. CDR1 is MNHEY, CDR2 SMNVEV, per germline (reference sequence). The J segment lost 0 bases and the V segment lost 3 bases, leaving 4 bases of the junction unmatched. CDR3 amino acids: CASSFAGGYSYEQYF. CDR3 nucleotide sequence: TGTGCCAGCAGTTTTGCAGGGGGCTACTCCTACGAGCAGTACTTC.

The rearrangement joins TRBV2 to TRBJ2-2; 10 bases match TRBD2. This CDR3 has 17 residues. V dropped 6 bases and J dropped 4; count of bases not matched to a gene: 11. Germline V gene sequence: CDR1 SNHLY, CDR2 FYNNEI. CDR3 nucleotides: TGTGCCAGCAGGGACCCTAGCGGGAGACGGAGCACCGGGGAGCTGTTTTTT. Translation: CASRDPSGRRSTGELFF.